Included here is one TCR beta chain sequence, with context. Its antigen has not been determined. No much larger clone is present one base from it, and per-base qualities are unavailable. TCRbeta CDR3 regions were amplified from genomic DNA by means of the immunoSEQ Assay, a bias-controlled multiplex PCR. The authors' analysis ran thus. The number of nucleated cells in each sample was estimated from the amplification of reference gene primers within the assay. Sequence reads were collapsed and filtered to measure the absolute abundance of every unique TCRbeta CDR3 rearrangement. Productive Simpson clonality was computed per sample as the square root of Simpson's diversity index over productive rearrangements. TCRdb took over this immuneACCESS table, retaining in-frame rearrangements with V and J assigned. Such tables are incomplete; in checked studies, under half of the missing clones stem from an unresolved V gene, and the remainder is unexplained. D and trimming were read from the DNA, whereas the V and J calls and clone size are those reported in that table. The sample table contains 100,000 to 150,000 clones; only one count was recorded for about four fifths of them. The top ten hold about a sixth of the sample.

At one collaborating source in Seattle, patients were enrolled during active infection and were followed longitudinally through the course of disease. The collaborating institutions used their own protocols to collect whole blood in K2EDTA tubes. Collaborator samples were shipped for TCRbeta analysis as frozen whole blood, isolated PBMCs, or DNA extracted from either sample type. This entry is derived from a study of blood T cell repertoires in COVID-19 (dated by TCRdb to 2018 to 2021). Background on the whole study: Collaborator samples came from the United States, Italy and Spain and covered acute and convalescent phases of COVID-19. The prospective study material was composed of cDNA or gDNA derived from T cells, B-cell-depleted T cells, or PBMCs. The dataset comprised deeply sampled blood TCRbeta repertoires from subjects exposed to, actively infected with, or recovered from COVID-19. The repertoires were released in a freely available public database meant as a resource for research on the immune response to SARS-CoV-2. Samples were obtained from the ongoing ImmuneRACE study (first 160 participants) and from over a thousand subjects provided by 6 global collaborators. The sample metadata nearly always contained a de-identified subject ID, COVID-19 status, age in years and sex. Where available, HLA class I and class II types were obtained from metadata supplied by the sample provider rather than from assay-based typing. Overall study outcomes, separate from this receptor: The amount of clinical and demographic metadata varied by source and participant and was provided uncurated.

The clonotype comes from a man aged 25 to 40 with COVID-19, enrolled during active disease. Specimen: peripheral blood.

The sequenced DNA is TGTGCCAGCAGCTTGGGGGCAGGGGGAAACACCATATATTTT. Its protein is CASSLGAGGNTIYF. The sequence is built from TRBV5-6 and TRBJ1-3; TRBD1 could be the D gene, as 5 bases match. V is pared back by 0 bases and J by 4 bases, with 8 bases lying between the germline termini. The CDR3 holds 14 amino acids from the cysteine to the phenylalanine. CDR3 DNA is the only sequence kept; it has 42 bases, read in frame from the first base. The CDR1 and CDR2 encoded by the germline V gene are SGHDT and YYEEEE. The entire variable domain, with the stretches around the CDR3 drawn from the reference TRBV5-6 and TRBJ1-3 proteins, is DAGVTQSPTHLIKTRGQQVTLRCSPKSGHDTVSWYQQALGQGPQFIFQYYEEEERQRGNFPDRFSGHQFPNYSSELNVNALLLGDSALYLCASSLGAGGNTIYFGEGSWLTVV.